Listed here are 30 T cell receptor beta chains from one sample, sequenced in a study of T cell responses to AZD1222 COVID-19 vaccine. Clones were read by immunoSEQ multiplex PCR, and TCRdb kept only the in-frame ones, dropping some. In the table there are roughly 84,000 clones, around 90% of which are singletons. Sequenced here: peripheral blood, sampled 28 days after the second AZD1222 dose. These receptors all come from an adult who received the AZD1222 COVID-19 vaccine.

The CDR3: CASGLVGVTSGGPWNEQFF. For the CDR3, the DNA is TGTGCTAGTGGTTTGGTAGGAGTAACTAGCGGGGGGCCCTGGAATGAGCAGTTCTTC. The chain recombines TRBV12-5 with TRBJ2-1; 12 nucleotides align to TRBD2. The V gene end was trimmed by 0 bases and the J gene end by 7 bases; junction bases not matched to a gene: 13. Germline V gives CDR1 LGHNT, CDR2 FRNRAP. The CDR3 sequence is 19 residues long.

V is TRBV14 and J is TRBJ1-1; possible D gene TRBD1, 6 bases. The V gene lost 8 bases and the J gene lost 11 bases, with 15 bases spanning the gap. CDR1 is SGHDN, CDR2 FVKESK, per germline. The CDR3 loop spans 11 amino acids. CDR3 in amino acids: CASAYRDEAFF. Here the CDR3 DNA reads TGTGCCAGCGCGTACAGGGATGAGGCTTTCTTT. The full variable domain, with the rest looked up from reference TRBV14 and TRBJ1-1, is EAGVTQFPSHSVIEKGQTVTLRCDPISGHDNLYWYRRVMGKEIKFLLHFVKESKQDESGMPNNRFLAERTGGTYSTLKVQPAELEDSGVYFCASAYRDEAFFGQGTRLTVV.

The gene calls are TRBV9 and TRBJ1-2; D might be TRBD1 (5 bases). There are 15 residues in the CDR3. V dropped 2 bases and J dropped 0 bases, with 11 bases sitting between them. The germline V gene has CDR1 SGDLS and CDR2 YYNGEE. Here the CDR3 reads CASSVQGDTNYGYTF. CDR3 nucleotide sequence: TGTGCCAGCAGCGTCCAGGGCGATACTAACTATGGCTACACCTTC.

The table lists this clone with a few counts. The chain is built from TRBV6-5 and TRBJ1-1, with 7 nucleotides matching TRBD1. V trimming: 6 bases; J trimming: 4 bases; junction bases outside the gene matches: 11. Germline lookup yields CDR1 MNHEY and CDR2 SVGAGI. This CDR3 has 15 amino acids. CDR3 DNA: TGTGCCAGCAGCCGACAGGGTTACGGGGGCACTGAAGCTTTCTTT. It translates to CASSRQGYGGTEAFF.

The chain combines TRBV7-2 with TRBJ2-7; no firm D call. The V gene lost 5 bases and the J gene lost 0 bases, with 11 bases spanning the gap. This CDR3 spans 14 amino acids. Germline V gene lookup returns CDR1 SGHTA and CDR2 FQGNSA. The CDR3 coding sequence is TGTGCCAGCAGCCCCGATTTGTCCTCCTACGAGCAGTACTTC. It translates to CASSPDLSSYEQYF.

The gene calls are TRBV9 and TRBJ2-7; no firm D call. The CDR3 extends over 15 amino acids. Trimming stripped 0 bases from V and 1 base from J, with 11 bases between. Germline V lookup: CDR1 SGDLS, CDR2 YYNGEE. The CDR3 is CASSVGPVASYEQYF. DNA for the CDR3: TGTGCCAGCAGCGTAGGTCCAGTGGCGTCCTACGAGCAGTACTTC.

The chain couples TRBV4-2 to TRBJ1-6, with D unclear. Germline values: CDR1 LGHNA, CDR2 YNFKEQ. The CDR3 sequence is 12 residues long. V gave up 1 base and J gave up 10 bases, with 5 bases separating them. The CDR3 DNA reads TGTGCCAGCAGCCAAGTAAACTCACCCCTCCACTTT. Translation: CASSQVNSPLHF.

This clone was detected a few times. DNA of the CDR3: TGTGCCAGCAGTAGATGGACAGGGAACACCGGGGAGCTGTTTTTT. This sequence encodes CASSRWTGNTGELFF. The genes are TRBV28 and TRBJ2-2; 7 nucleotides agree with TRBD1. The CDR3 extends over 15 amino acids. V dropped 5 bases and J dropped 1; count of bases not matched to a gene: 4. Germline V gene lookup returns CDR1 MDHEN and CDR2 SYDVKM. The full variable domain, completed using reference TRBV28 and TRBJ2-2, is DVKVTQSSRYLVKRTGEKVFLECVQDMDHENMFWYRQDPGLGLRLIYFSYDVKMKEKGDIPEGYSVSREKKERFSLILESASTNQTSMYLCASSRWTGNTGELFFGEGSRLTVL.

The chain has TRBV6-5 and TRBJ2-7; 7 nucleotides agree with TRBD1. The ends lost 5 bases at V and 6 bases at J; junction bases unmatched: 4. The CDR3 consists of 12 residues. CDR1 and CDR2 (germline): MNHEY, SVGAGI. CDR3 sequence: CASSRRQGEQYF. In DNA form, the CDR3 reads TGTGCCAGCAGTCGAAGACAGGGCGAGCAGTACTTC.

The chain couples TRBV28 to TRBJ2-7, with TRBD1 matching 9 bases. V dropped 6 bases and J dropped 2; count of bases not matched to a gene: 8. The CDR3 runs to 15 residues. CDR1 MDHEN and CDR2 SYDVKM come from the germline V gene. CDR3 amino acids: CASSSTGGITYEQYF. The CDR3, as DNA: TGTGCCAGCAGCTCAACAGGGGGCATCACCTACGAGCAGTACTTC.

Only one count was recorded for this clone. The V gene is TRBV15, the J gene TRBJ2-1; weak D call: TRBD2 (6 bases). Germline assignment: CDR1 LNHNV and CDR2 YYDKDF (reference sequence). Trimming shortened V by 3 bases and J by 9 bases, and 24 bases separated the two germline ends. CDR3 length: 17 amino acids. The CDR3 DNA reads as TGTGCCACCAGCAGGACCTCCGCGGGGTCGGCGGGAACTGAGCAGTTCTTC. Protein: CATSRTSAGSAGTEQFF.

This rearrangement joins TRBV27 to TRBJ2-1; TRBD2 matches at 13 bases. The CDR3 totals 15 residues. V lost 6 bases, J lost 6 bases, and 5 bases stayed unmatched. Germline-derived CDR1 and CDR2 are MNHEY and SMNVEV (reference sequence). The CDR3 sequence is CASSNRLAGGNEQFF. The CDR3, as DNA: TGTGCCAGCAGCAATAGACTAGCGGGGGGCAATGAGCAGTTCTTC.

The rearrangement joins TRBV18 to TRBJ2-3; D is uncertain. Germline V gives CDR1 KGHSH, CDR2 LQKENI. This CDR3 spans 13 amino acids. V was pared by 4 bases and J by 2 bases, with 7 bases between. CDR3 DNA: TGTGCCAGCTCACTGTCTACCACAGATACGCAGTATTTT. Protein product: CASSLSTTDTQYF.

This rearrangement joins TRBV5-1 to TRBJ2-1; a possible D gene is TRBD1 (6 bases). In germline, CDR1 is SGHRS, CDR2 YFSETQ. The V end lost 0 bases, the J end lost 7 bases, and 14 bases lay between the germline ends. The CDR3 sequence is 15 residues long. The DNA of the CDR3 is TGCGCCAGCAGCTTGGTAACAGGGATTGGGAATGAGCAGTTCTTC. Encoded protein: CASSLVTGIGNEQFF. The variable domain in full, completed from reference TRBV5-1 and TRBJ2-1, reads KAGVTQTPRYLIKTRGQQVTLSCSPISGHRSVSWYQQTPGQGLQFLFEYFSETQRNKGNFPGRFSGRQFSNSRSEMNVSTLELGDSALYLCASSLVTGIGNEQFFGPGTRLTVL.

The chain combines TRBV7-8 with TRBJ1-5; D is uncertain. Germline V gives CDR1 SGHVS, CDR2 FQNEAQ. V lost 0 bases to trimming and J lost 8 bases, with 8 bases between them. This CDR3 comprises 13 residues. CDR3 residues: CASSLARREPQHF. The CDR3 nucleotides read TGTGCCAGCAGCTTAGCACGAAGGGAGCCCCAGCATTTT.

The genes are TRBV9 and TRBJ2-3, with 8 bases fitting TRBD2. In germline, CDR1 is SGDLS, CDR2 YYNGEE. This CDR3 has 15 amino acids. The junction had 7 bases not matched to a gene; V was cut back by 3 bases and J by 4 bases. CDR3 region: CASSAGTSRPDTQYF. The CDR3 DNA reads as TGTGCCAGCAGCGCGGGGACTAGTAGGCCAGATACGCAGTATTTT.

This clone was counted between two and nine times. This chain connects TRBV6-5 to TRBJ2-7; D may be TRBD1 (6 bases). This CDR3 contains 14 residues. Germline V lookup: CDR1 MNHEY, CDR2 SVGAGI. V was shortened by 10 bases and J by 0 bases, with 16 bases between the two germline ends. CDR3 nucleotides: TGTGCCATCAAAGGAACAGGGAGCTCCTACGAGCAGTACTTC. It translates to CAIKGTGSSYEQYF.

This sequence joins TRBV15 and TRBJ2-5; maybe TRBD1 (6 bases). The CDR3 is 13 amino acids. V was cut by 4 bases and J by 5 bases, with 11 bases left in between. Germline assignment: CDR1 LNHNV and CDR2 YYDKDF (reference sequence). The CDR3 nucleotides read TGTGCCACCAGCAACAGGGTGGATGAGACCCAGTACTTC. Its protein product is CATSNRVDETQYF.

The gene calls are TRBV2 and TRBJ1-2; D is unresolved. Germline lookup yields CDR1 SNHLY and CDR2 FYNNEI. This CDR3 spans 13 amino acids. The ends were cut back, 11 bases at V and 1 base at J, with 14 bases in the middle. The CDR3 region has the DNA TGTGCCCCTAGACCAGGACTTAACTATGGCTACACCTTC. Translating gives CAPRPGLNYGYTF.

DNA for the CDR3: TGTGCCAGCAGCCGGGACTGGCTTAATGAAAAACTGTTTTTT. It codes for CASSRDWLNEKLFF. V is TRBV27 and J is TRBJ1-4; possible D gene TRBD1, 5 bases. Germline V lookup: CDR1 MNHEY, CDR2 SMNVEV (reference sequence). Between the trimmed V and J ends, which lost 6 bases and 4 bases, there was a span of 12 bases. This CDR3 contains 14 residues.

The CDR3 sequence: CASSYSGGKTQYF. CDR3 nucleotide sequence: TGTGCCAGCAGTTACTCCGGCGGGAAGACCCAGTACTTC. J is TRBJ2-5 and V is TRBV6-2 or TRBV6-3, with TRBD2 as a possible D gene (6 bases). CDR1 is MNHEY and CDR2 is SVGEGT in the germline V gene. Deletions cut 0 bases from V and 6 bases from J, with 8 bases between. The CDR3 totals 13 residues.

This clone was seen more than once but under ten times. The V and J genes are TRBV5-4 and TRBJ1-2, with 11 bases fitting TRBD1. There are 15 residues in the CDR3. CDR1 is SGHNT and CDR2 is YYREEE in the germline V gene (reference sequence). V was clipped by 4 bases and J by 4 bases; unmatched bases: 6. The CDR3 DNA reads as TGTGCCAGCAGCCCGGGACAGGGGGTTTCCTATGGCTACACCTTC. Amino acid sequence: CASSPGQGVSYGYTF.

This chain links TRBV10-3 with TRBJ2-2; D is possibly TRBD1 or TRBD2 (5 bases each). In germline, CDR1 is ENHRY, CDR2 SYGVKD. The V gene lost 2 bases and the J gene lost 8 bases, with 9 bases spanning the gap. This CDR3 contains 13 residues. CDR3 loop: CAISEVGDGELFF. For the CDR3, the DNA is TGTGCCATCAGTGAGGTGGGGGATGGGGAGCTGTTTTTT.

The rearrangement uses TRBV9 and TRBJ1-2, with D possibly matching TRBD1 (5 bases). V lost 3 bases and J 7 bases, leaving 13 bases between the germline ends. The CDR3 runs to 13 residues. Germline V CDR1 and CDR2: SGDLS, YYNGEE. The CDR3 DNA is TGTGCCAGCAGCGCTCACATCGGGACTGGCTACACCTTC. Its translation is CASSAHIGTGYTF.

The chain carries TRBV9 and TRBJ2-5; TRBD2 is a possible D gene (6 bases). Trimming cost V 0 bases and J 5 bases, with 11 bases left between them. Germline CDR1 and CDR2: SGDLS and YYNGEE. CDR3 length equals 14 residues. The CDR3 DNA sequence: TGTGCCAGCAGCGTAGGCGAGGGGAGGGAGACCCAGTACTTC. It translates to CASSVGEGRETQYF.

V usage is TRBV9 and J usage is TRBJ1-6; 9 nucleotides match TRBD1. Trimming removed 4 bases from V and 13 bases from J; junction bases left unmatched: 9. CDR3 size: 14 residues. Germline CDR1 and CDR2: SGDLS and YYNGEE. CDR3 DNA: TGTGCCAGCAGCCCGGACAGGGGTTCGGAGCCCCTCCACTTT. Its protein product is CASSPDRGSEPLHF.

The J gene is TRBJ2-1, the V gene TRBV5-8; 12 bases agree with TRBD1. This CDR3 is 15 amino acids long. The germline CDR1 and CDR2 sequences are SGHTS and YDEGEE. Losses at the gene ends were 5 bases for V and 7 bases for J; bases not matched to a gene: 7. CDR3 DNA sequence: TGTGCCAGCAGTCAGGGACAGGGGGCTAGAAATGAGCAGTTCTTC. Its protein product is CASSQGQGARNEQFF.

This rearrangement joins TRBV2 to TRBJ1-6; D is ambiguous. CDR1 is SNHLY and CDR2 is FYNNEI in the germline V gene. The V end lost 2 bases, the J end lost 7 bases, and 6 bases lay between the germline ends. This CDR3 comprises 13 residues. The CDR3 region has the DNA TGTGCCAGCAGTGAAATGGGAAATTCACCCCTCCACTTT. Translation gives CASSEMGNSPLHF.

The chain combines TRBV10-3 with TRBJ1-1, with D unclear. The length of the CDR3 is 14 residues. Germline assignment: CDR1 ENHRY and CDR2 SYGVKD. Trimming shortened V by 2 bases and J by 5 bases, and 12 bases separated the two germline ends. The CDR3 bases are TGTGCCATCAGTGAGGAGGGTAGGTGGACTGAAGCTTTCTTT. This translates into CAISEEGRWTEAFF.

V is TRBV5-1 and J is TRBJ2-1, with TRBD2 identical over 14 bases. The junction had 2 bases not matched to a gene; V was cut back by 0 bases and J by 3 bases. The CDR3 length is 17 residues. Germline V CDR1 and CDR2: SGHRS, YFSETQ. CDR3 sequence reads: CASSLAGLAGGYNEQFF. As DNA, the CDR3 is TGCGCCAGCAGCTTGGCCGGACTAGCGGGGGGCTACAATGAGCAGTTCTTC.